A single TCR beta chain is shown here with its context. Its target is unknown. At the Johns Hopkins FTIC core, DNA taken from cultured CD4+ T cells was sequenced by way of the Oncomine TCR Beta short-read assay. TCRdb redid the calling of the PCR reads with MiXCR, one entry per CDR3 protein. The table has over 5,000 distinct CDR3 sequences, about three fifths seen once. Described treatment: roughly 10-day PBMC culture with coronavirus spike peptide pools or control peptides (ViraFEST assay). It was before the COVID-19 pandemic (2011-2018) that the unexposed donor's CD4+ T cells were collected. Following a culture period (approximately 9 days), negative selection was used to isolate CD4+ T cells. This sample stems from a study of vaccination and CD4 T cells after COVID-19. Study-wide background: Samples taken post-COVID came a median about 98 days after diagnosis, ranging from 35 to 161.

Study-wide points: SARS-CoV-2-reactive clonotype medians increased from around 19 to 38, not significantly. Relatively few convalescent patients were studied, without early post-infection timepoints.

V dropped 0 bases and J dropped 3 bases, with 3 bases sitting between them. The germline gives CDR1 LNHDA, CDR2 SQIVND (reference sequence). The length of the CDR3 is 13 residues. Sequences were obtained from CD4+ T cells from blood, cultured in vitro. The chain is built from TRBV19 and TRBJ1-5; D is undetermined. This clonotype originated in a human donor in good health. CDR3 loop: CASSIEDNQPQHF. The CDR3 bases are TGTGCCAGTAGTATAGAGGACAATCAGCCCCAGCATTTT.